A selection of T cell receptor beta chains follows, all from one sample in a study of control samples from healthy donors and cancer patients. Assay: immunoSEQ multiplex PCR; the TCRdb copy retains only in-frame clones and omits some. Found here are 50,000 to 70,000 clones, 70% to 90% of them singletons; the top ten hold approximately 3.8%. The specimen was blood. The receptors here all came from a man aged 50 or older in good health. Both conserved end residues are part of each CDR3. Each record gives: D gene, J gene, V gene, clone size, CDR3 DNA, CDR3 protein. A D gene is named only where the DNA matches it firmly. For some rows the clone size is stated as once, few or many, or as a class when expanded; others skip it.

d_gene: TRBD1
j_gene: TRBJ1-4
v_gene: TRBV27
abundance: -
CDR3nt: TGTGCCAGCAGTTTGGACAGGGGAGGCGAAAAACTGTTTTTT
CDR3aa: CASSLDRGGEKLFF

d_gene: -
j_gene: TRBJ2-1
v_gene: TRBV27
abundance: -
CDR3nt: TGTGCCAGCAGTTTATCCGGGTTTTACAATGAGCAGTTCTTC
CDR3aa: CASSLSGFYNEQFF

d_gene: TRBD2
j_gene: TRBJ2-3
v_gene: TRBV29-1
abundance: once
CDR3nt: TGCAGCGTGGCACTAGCGGGAGGCACAGATACGCAGTATTTT
CDR3aa: CSVALAGGTDTQYF

d_gene: TRBD2
j_gene: TRBJ2-7
v_gene: TRBV7-3
abundance: -
CDR3nt: TGTGCCAGCAGCTACGGACTAGCGGCGAAGGGGGAGCAGTACTTC
CDR3aa: CASSYGLAAKGEQYF

d_gene: TRBD2
j_gene: TRBJ2-7
v_gene: TRBV6-2/TRBV6-3
abundance: -
CDR3nt: TGTGCCAGCAGTTACCCGGGACTAGCGGGAGGGCCCCGTCTGGGCGAGCAGTACTTC
CDR3aa: CASSYPGLAGGPRLGEQYF

d_gene: -
j_gene: TRBJ1-6
v_gene: TRBV19
abundance: -
CDR3nt: TGTGCCAGTAGTATAGGAGTCGGGCAGGCAGCCTCACCCCTCCACTTT
CDR3aa: CASSIGVGQAASPLHF

d_gene: -
j_gene: TRBJ2-7
v_gene: TRBV11-3
abundance: -
CDR3nt: TGTGCCAGCAGCGCCGGTGAGTACGAGCAGTACTTC
CDR3aa: CASSAGEYEQYF

d_gene: -
j_gene: TRBJ2-5
v_gene: TRBV9
abundance: -
CDR3nt: TGTGCCAGCAGCGCCCGAGGGGAGACCCAGTACTTC
CDR3aa: CASSARGETQYF

d_gene: -
j_gene: TRBJ2-7
v_gene: TRBV28
abundance: few
CDR3nt: TGTGCCAGCAGCGCTCTACCGGCGATCTCCTACGAGCAGTACTTC
CDR3aa: CASSALPAISYEQYF

d_gene: -
j_gene: TRBJ2-5
v_gene: TRBV18
abundance: -
CDR3nt: TGTGCCAGCTCACCACCGTCCCAGGTTTTCCAGGAGACCCAGTACTTC
CDR3aa: CASSPPSQVFQETQYF

d_gene: TRBD1
j_gene: TRBJ1-2
v_gene: TRBV5-5
abundance: -
CDR3nt: TGTGCCAGCAGCCTCCGGGACAGTTCTATGGGCTACACCTTC
CDR3aa: CASSLRDSSMGYTF

d_gene: TRBD2
j_gene: TRBJ2-5
v_gene: TRBV6-5
abundance: -
CDR3nt: TGTGCCAGCAAGGTGACGGGAGGGCCCCAAGAGACCCAGTACTTC
CDR3aa: CASKVTGGPQETQYF

d_gene: -
j_gene: TRBJ1-6
v_gene: TRBV6-1
abundance: -
CDR3nt: TGTGCCAGCAGTGAAGCTCCGGCAGCTAATTCACCCCTCCACTTT
CDR3aa: CASSEAPAANSPLHF

d_gene: TRBD1
j_gene: TRBJ2-7
v_gene: TRBV4-3
abundance: -
CDR3nt: TGCGCCAGCAGCCAAGATAGGGACAGGCAGTACGAGCAGTACTTC
CDR3aa: CASSQDRDRQYEQYF

d_gene: -
j_gene: TRBJ1-1
v_gene: TRBV18
abundance: -
CDR3nt: TGTGCCAGCTCACCACAAGGACTCACTGAAGCTTTCTTT
CDR3aa: CASSPQGLTEAFF

d_gene: TRBD2
j_gene: TRBJ2-1
v_gene: TRBV5-1
abundance: -
CDR3nt: TGCGCCAGCGCAGCGGGGGGGGAATACAATGAGCAGTTCTTC
CDR3aa: CASAAGGEYNEQFF

d_gene: -
j_gene: TRBJ2-7
v_gene: TRBV6-2/TRBV6-3
abundance: -
CDR3nt: TGTGCCAGCAGTTACCGGACCCCGTTCTACGAGCAGTACTTC
CDR3aa: CASSYRTPFYEQYF

d_gene: TRBD1
j_gene: TRBJ2-2
v_gene: TRBV30
abundance: -
CDR3nt: TGTGCCTTGGGACAGGGGCTGACCGGGGAGCTGTTTTTT
CDR3aa: CALGQGLTGELFF

d_gene: -
j_gene: TRBJ2-3
v_gene: TRBV6-1
abundance: -
CDR3nt: TGTGCCAGCAGTGAAGCTCCGGGCAGCTTTATTCACACAGATACGCAGTATTTT
CDR3aa: CASSEAPGSFIHTDTQYF

d_gene: TRBD1
j_gene: TRBJ1-5
v_gene: TRBV28
abundance: -
CDR3nt: TGTGCCAGCAGTTTAGGACAGGGCTTTCAGCCCCAGCATTTT
CDR3aa: CASSLGQGFQPQHF

d_gene: TRBD2
j_gene: TRBJ2-7
v_gene: TRBV7-2
abundance: -
CDR3nt: TGTGCCAGCAGCCCCACCATCGCGGGAGGCCCCCCCGGGCAGTACTTC
CDR3aa: CASSPTIAGGPPGQYF

d_gene: -
j_gene: TRBJ2-1
v_gene: TRBV28
abundance: -
CDR3nt: TGTGCCAGCAGTTTATCGCCCAGCACTGAGCAGTTCTTC
CDR3aa: CASSLSPSTEQFF

d_gene: -
j_gene: TRBJ2-7
v_gene: TRBV19
abundance: -
CDR3nt: TGTGCCAGTAGGGGAGATATGGGCGAGCAGTACTTC
CDR3aa: CASRGDMGEQYF

d_gene: -
j_gene: TRBJ1-2
v_gene: TRBV5-1
abundance: -
CDR3nt: TGCGCCAGCAGCTTGGAAGGGCAGGTAAACTATGGCTACACCTTC
CDR3aa: CASSLEGQVNYGYTF

d_gene: TRBD1
j_gene: TRBJ2-7
v_gene: TRBV19
abundance: -
CDR3nt: TGTGCCAGTAGAAAGGACAGGGGCACCTACGAGCAGTACTTC
CDR3aa: CASRKDRGTYEQYF

d_gene: -
j_gene: TRBJ2-1
v_gene: TRBV24-1
abundance: -
CDR3nt: TGTGCCACCAGTGATTTGAATGAGCAGTTCTTC
CDR3aa: CATSDLNEQFF